One sample yielded the 15 T cell receptor beta chains listed below, sequenced in a study of cytomegalovirus exposure and HLA in healthy donors. Primers: 60 Vbeta forward and 13 Jbeta reverse. Only in-frame clones appear in the TCRdb table, and some are missing; sequencing was by immunoSEQ multiplex PCR. Of under 200,000 clones in the sample, 80% to 90% were seen once. Specimen: PBMCs. These receptors all stem from a man aged 18 to 29 in good health and CMV-seronegative.

CDR3 DNA sequence: TGTGCCAGCAGCTTGGCCGCGGTAAATCAGCCCCAGCATTTT. Translation gives CASSLAAVNQPQHF. The V call is TRBV5-5, the J call TRBJ1-5; no reliable D call. The V end lost 0 bases, the J end lost 4 bases, and 8 bases lay between the germline ends. From germline, CDR1 is SGHKS and CDR2 YYEKEE (reference sequence). The CDR3 has 14 amino acids.

The chain links TRBV7-3 to TRBJ2-1; 8 nucleotides line up with TRBD1. This CDR3 is built from 16 residues. CDR1 is SGHTA, CDR2 FQGTGA, per germline. J lost 0 bases, V lost 5 bases, and 6 bases had no gene match. The CDR3 region has the DNA TGTGCCAGCAGCCCCCGGACAGGGAGCTCCTACAATGAGCAGTTCTTC. The encoded protein is CASSPRTGSSYNEQFF.

This chain uses TRBV5-1 with TRBJ2-1, with a tentative D call TRBD1 (6 bases). The CDR3 runs to 15 residues. V was pared by 5 bases and J by 3 bases, with 15 bases between. The germline V gene encodes CDR1 SGHRS and CDR2 YFSETQ. This CDR3 is CASSSTGNFYNEQFF. The CDR3 nucleotides read TGCGCCAGCAGTTCAACAGGGAACTTCTACAATGAGCAGTTCTTC.

This clone was counted a single time. The chain links TRBV6-5 to TRBJ2-7; 8 bases fit TRBD2. With 5 bases clipped from V and 3 bases from J, the junction kept 0 bases outside the gene matches. Germline V gene data show CDR1 as MNHEY and CDR2 as SVGAGI. CDR3 length equals 12 residues. The DNA for the CDR3 is TGTGCCAGCAGTAGCGGGAGCTACGAGCAGTACTTC. It specifies CASSSGSYEQYF.

The gene calls are TRBV28 and TRBJ2-3, with TRBD2 identical over 7 bases. This CDR3 is built from 13 residues. Germline CDR1 reads MDHEN; CDR2 reads SYDVKM. With 3 bases clipped from V and 7 bases from J, the junction kept 4 bases outside the gene matches. The CDR3 nucleotides are TGTGCCAGCAGTTTGCCGGGGGGTTATACGCAGTATTTT. Protein product: CASSLPGGYTQYF.

The chain combines TRBV19 with TRBJ2-2; D may be TRBD2 (6 bases). The CDR3 loop spans 14 amino acids. V gave up 4 bases and J gave up 11 bases, with 17 bases separating them. CDR1 is LNHDA, CDR2 SQIVND, per germline (reference sequence). As DNA, the CDR3 is TGTGCCAGTAGTAAGTCAGTCTTGGCGGGAGAGCTGTTTTTT. It encodes CASSKSVLAGELFF.

J is TRBJ2-3 and V is TRBV18, with a tentative D call TRBD1 (6 bases). V was shortened by 3 bases and J by 1 base, with 11 bases between the two germline ends. The CDR3 extends over 15 amino acids. The V gene's germline CDR1 is KGHSH and CDR2 LQKENI. The CDR3 spells CASSPWGLGTDTQYF. As DNA, the CDR3 is TGTGCCAGCTCACCGTGGGGGCTTGGCACAGATACGCAGTATTTT.

This clone showed up just a few times. The rearrangement uses TRBV4-3 and TRBJ2-2; TRBD2 might be the D (5 bases). V dropped 1 base and J dropped 6 bases, with 9 bases sitting between them. Germline V gene data show CDR1 as LGHNA and CDR2 as YSLEER. The CDR3 length is 14 residues. Here the CDR3 reads CASSQVEEAGELFF. CDR3 DNA: TGCGCCAGCAGCCAAGTGGAGGAGGCCGGGGAGCTGTTTTTT.

This clone was seen just once. This chain uses TRBV4-3 with TRBJ2-7; 7 bases map to TRBD2. The CDR3 is made up of 15 amino acids. The junction had 11 bases not matched to a gene; V was cut back by 0 bases and J by 9 bases. Germline V gene data show CDR1 as LGHNA and CDR2 as YSLEER. CDR3 nucleotides: TGCGCCAGCAGCCAAGATCGGGGAGGGACGGGAGGGCAGTACTTC. Its translation: CASSQDRGGTGGQYF.

Concerning this clone: Other DNA sequences in the same sample also yield this CDR3. The chain uses TRBV7-3 and TRBJ2-7, with 10 bases aligning to TRBD1. V dropped 4 bases and J dropped 3; count of bases not matched to a gene: 3. The germline gives CDR1 SGHTA, CDR2 FQGTGA. The CDR3 consists of 14 residues. The DNA for the CDR3 is TGTGCCAGCAGCTCCGGGACAGGGGACTACGAGCAGTACTTC. Its translation is CASSSGTGDYEQYF.

The chain employs TRBV19 and TRBJ1-6, with TRBD1 matching over 7 bases. The CDR3 has 16 amino acids. The germline gives CDR1 LNHDA, CDR2 SQIVND (reference sequence). V was clipped by 6 bases and J by 7 bases; unmatched bases: 12. The CDR3 DNA reads TGTGCCAGTAGCAACCCCTACAGGGGTGCGAATTCACCCCTCCACTTT. Encoded protein: CASSNPYRGANSPLHF.

This chain connects TRBV11-2 to TRBJ1-4; TRBD1 aligns across 9 bases. Germline values: CDR1 SGHAT, CDR2 FQNNGV. V trimming: 3 bases; J trimming: 8 bases; junction bases outside the gene matches: 7. The CDR3 loop spans 15 amino acids. The chain's CDR3 is CASSLSTGGSEKLFF. CDR3 DNA: TGTGCCAGCAGCTTGTCGACAGGGGGTTCCGAAAAACTGTTTTTT.

This chain links TRBV9 with TRBJ1-1; D not resolved. V was pared by 4 bases and J by 4 bases, with 11 bases between. This CDR3 spans 13 amino acids. Germline CDR1 and CDR2: SGDLS and YYNGEE. The DNA for the CDR3 is TGTGCCAGCAGCCCTCCAGTCTTCACTGAAGCTTTCTTT. It is translated as CASSPPVFTEAFF.

In this sample, this clone turned up once. The chain links TRBV2 to TRBJ2-3; maybe TRBD1 (6 bases). Germline V gene sequence: CDR1 SNHLY, CDR2 FYNNEI. Trimming took off 10 bases at V and 1 base at J, with 15 bases between the two ends. CDR3 length: 14 residues. This CDR3 reads CATRGGGGTDTQYF. CDR3 sequence (DNA): TGTGCCACCCGAGGGGGTGGTGGCACAGATACGCAGTATTTT.

The gene calls are TRBV7-2 and TRBJ1-5; TRBD1 might be the D (6 bases). Germline V gene data show CDR1 as SGHTA and CDR2 as FQGNSA. CDR3 length equals 13 residues. V lost 1 base and J lost 5, with 6 bases in between. This chain's CDR3 is CASSLDRDQPQHF. CDR3 DNA sequence: TGTGCCAGCAGCTTAGACAGGGATCAGCCCCAGCATTTT.